The 18 T cell receptor beta chains reported below all come from one sample, sequenced in a study of blood T cell repertoires in COVID-19. Profiling relied on immunoSEQ multiplex PCR, and the TCRdb table lists in-frame clones only, not all of them. The table has fewer than 400,000 clones, roughly 87% seen once. Material for sequencing was PBMCs or T cells enriched from blood (not recorded which). These receptors were taken from a woman between 18 and 29 years old who had recovered from COVID-19.

The chain combines TRBV24-1 with TRBJ1-3; perhaps TRBD1 as D (6 bases). The germline V gene encodes CDR1 KGHDR and CDR2 SFDVKD. The CDR3 is made up of 13 amino acids. The ends were cut back, 4 bases at V and 8 bases at J, with 11 bases in the middle. In nucleotides, the CDR3 is TGTGCCACCAGTGAAGCCCCAGGGGACACCATATATTTT. As protein: CATSEAPGDTIYF.

The J gene is TRBJ1-5, the V gene TRBV5-4; 7 bases match TRBD1. Germline V gene data show CDR1 as SGHNT and CDR2 as YYREEE (reference sequence). The CDR3 spans 14 residues. Losses at the gene ends were 4 bases for V and 7 bases for J; bases not matched to a gene: 8. CDR3 region: CASSHRGSGQPQHF. CDR3 in DNA: TGTGCCAGCAGCCACAGGGGCTCAGGGCAGCCCCAGCATTTT. Together with reference TRBV5-4 and TRBJ1-5, the CDR3 gives the full variable domain: ETGVTQSPTHLIKTRGQQVTLRCSSQSGHNTVSWYQQALGQGPQFIFQYYREEENGRGNFPPRFSGLQFPNYSSELNVNALELDDSALYLCASSHRGSGQPQHFGDGTRLSIL.

V is TRBV7-8 and J is TRBJ2-3, with unresolved D. The germline gives CDR1 SGHVS, CDR2 FQNEAQ. V was cut by 1 base and J by 7 bases, with 6 bases left in between. This CDR3 spans 12 amino acids. The CDR3 DNA reads as TGTGCCAGCAGCTTAGAATCAAATACGCAGTATTTT. Its protein product is CASSLESNTQYF.

J is TRBJ2-7 and V is TRBV7-6; no firm D call. This CDR3 is built from 16 residues. The germline V and J ends were trimmed by 2 bases and 6 bases, with 20 bases remaining between them. Germline CDR1 and CDR2: SGHVS and FNYEAQ. As DNA, the CDR3 is TGTGCCAGCAGCTTAATAACCGTTGCCCCCTCCGGCGAGCAGTACTTC. Protein sequence: CASSLITVAPSGEQYF.

The chain couples TRBV5-4 to TRBJ1-1; D possibly corresponds to TRBD1 (6 bases). The CDR3 totals 15 residues. CDR1 and CDR2 from the germline V gene are SGHNT and YYREEE (reference sequence). V lost 4 bases and J lost 6, with 19 bases in between. CDR3 region: CASSDLQQGLPEAFF. The CDR3 nucleotides are TGTGCCAGCAGCGACCTTCAACAGGGTTTACCTGAAGCTTTCTTT.

The chain links TRBV28 to TRBJ2-3, with 10 bases fitting TRBD1. The CDR3 sequence is 20 residues long. CDR1 is MDHEN, CDR2 SYDVKM, per germline. With V trimmed by 3 bases and J by 1 base, 16 bases remained unmatched. CDR3 nucleotide sequence: TGTGCCAGCAGTTTCCCCCTGCCGGGACAGGGGCTTAATGGCACAGATACGCAGTATTTT. It is translated as CASSFPLPGQGLNGTDTQYF.

The V gene is TRBV3-1 (or the pseudogene TRBV3-2), the J gene TRBJ1-6, with D hard to call. The CDR3 extends over 14 amino acids. Germline lookup yields CDR1 LGHDT and CDR2 YNNKEL (reference sequence). V was trimmed by 1 base and J by 13 bases, leaving 14 bases between them. The DNA of the CDR3 is TGTGCCAGCAGCCAAGGCAGAGCTAGGAGGCCCCTCCACTTT. Translation gives CASSQGRARRPLHF.

The V and J genes are TRBV28 and TRBJ1-4; D is unresolved. Germline V CDR1 and CDR2: MDHEN, SYDVKM. The length of the CDR3 is 14 residues. The V end was cut by 3 bases, the J end by 10 bases, with 15 bases between. The CDR3 DNA sequence: TGTGCCAGCAGTTTTGTCCCTTCTGAGGTAAAACTGTTTTTT. It is translated as CASSFVPSEVKLFF. The whole variable domain, filled in from reference TRBV28 and TRBJ1-4, reads DVKVTQSSRYLVKRTGEKVFLECVQDMDHENMFWYRQDPGLGLRLIYFSYDVKMKEKGDIPEGYSVSREKKERFSLILESASTNQTSMYLCASSFVPSEVKLFFGSGTQLSVL.

Details on this clone: This CDR3 is also generated by other DNA sequences in the sample. The chain is built from TRBV5-1 and TRBJ2-1; 9 bases align to TRBD2. From germline, CDR1 is SGHRS and CDR2 YFSETQ. The V gene end was trimmed by 0 bases and the J gene end by 7 bases; junction bases not matched to a gene: 5. CDR3 size: 15 residues. CDR3 amino acids: CASSLGAGGSNEQFF. The CDR3 nucleotides read TGCGCCAGCAGCTTGGGCGCGGGGGGGAGTAATGAGCAGTTCTTC.

The count of this clone is one. The rearrangement uses TRBV4-3 and TRBJ2-1; 8 bases agree with TRBD2. This CDR3 contains 17 residues. Losses at the gene ends were 0 bases for V and 5 bases for J; bases not matched to a gene: 9. CDR1 LGHNA and CDR2 YSLEER come from the germline V gene. Here the CDR3 DNA reads TGCGCCAGCAGCCAAGATCTTTACGGGGGGGCCCACAATGAGCAGTTCTTC. Protein: CASSQDLYGGAHNEQFF.

This clone has more than one count but fewer than ten. The chain joins TRBV5-5 to TRBJ1-6; 9 bases line up with TRBD1. Germline V gene lookup returns CDR1 SGHKS and CDR2 YYEKEE (reference sequence). The V segment lost 2 bases and the J segment 7 bases; nucleotides outside the gene matches: 4. The CDR3 has 15 residues. The CDR3 DNA reads TGTGCCAGCAGCTTCGGGACAGGGCTAAATTCACCCCTCCACTTT. Amino acid sequence: CASSFGTGLNSPLHF.

This clone was seen only once. The genes are TRBV19 and TRBJ1-1; 8 bases fit TRBD1. Germline assignment: CDR1 LNHDA and CDR2 SQIVND (reference sequence). Trimming at V came to 7 bases and at J to 7 bases, leaving 8 bases not matched to a gene. The CDR3 runs 13 residues. CDR3 sequence reads: CASKGRGQGEAFF. CDR3 nucleotides: TGTGCCAGTAAAGGCAGGGGGCAAGGTGAAGCTTTCTTT.

This sequence joins TRBV7-2 and TRBJ2-7; 8 bases map to TRBD1. CDR1 is SGHTA and CDR2 is FQGNSA in the germline V gene. V was pared by 5 bases and J by 0 bases, with 6 bases of the junction left unmatched. There are 15 residues in the CDR3. CDR3 sequence: CASSSQTGASYEQYF. The CDR3 DNA reads TGTGCCAGCAGCAGCCAGACAGGGGCCTCCTACGAGCAGTACTTC.

The chain couples TRBV7-9 to TRBJ2-5; 11 positions agree with TRBD2. Germline CDR1 SEHNR, CDR2 FQNEAQ (reference sequence). This CDR3 contains 16 residues. The junction had 4 bases not matched to a gene; V was cut back by 4 bases and J by 0 bases. The CDR3 region is CASSSSSGGYQETQYF. Written as DNA, the CDR3 is TGTGCCAGCAGCTCCTCTAGCGGGGGGTACCAAGAGACCCAGTACTTC.

CDR3 in DNA: TGCAGTGCTAGCGAACTAAAGCAGTTCTTC. Translation: CSASELKQFF. The chain employs TRBV20-1 and TRBJ2-1; D gene uncertain. Germline V lookup: CDR1 DFQATT, CDR2 SNEGSKA (reference sequence). CDR3 length: 10 residues. V was shortened by 3 bases and J by 11 bases, with 8 bases between the two germline ends.

The chain's CDR3 is CASSPQGGGELFF. CDR3 DNA sequence: TGTGCCAGCAGCCCTCAGGGCGGCGGGGAGCTGTTTTTT. The V call is TRBV7-3, the J call TRBJ2-2; D might be TRBD1 (5 bases). The V and J ends lost 5 bases and 7 bases respectively, with 11 bases between them. The germline V gene encodes CDR1 SGHTA and CDR2 FQGTGA. CDR3 length: 13 amino acids. Combining the CDR3 with reference TRBV7-3 and TRBJ2-2 gives the whole variable domain GAGVSQTPSNKVTEKGKYVELRCDPISGHTALYWYRQSLGQGPEFLIYFQGTGAADDSGLPNDRFFAVRPEGSVSTLKIQRTERGDSAVYLCASSPQGGGELFFGEGSRLTVL.

The sample holds a few counts of this clone. This sequence joins TRBV5-5 and TRBJ2-7; D uncertain. Per the germline V gene, CDR1 is SGHKS and CDR2 is YYEKEE (reference sequence). Trimming took 4 bases from V and 0 from J, leaving 5 bases between them. CDR3 length: 12 amino acids. CDR3 nucleotide sequence: TGTGCCAGCAGCCCGAGCTCCTACGAGCAGTACTTC. It translates to CASSPSSYEQYF. Full variable domain (remainder filled in from reference TRBV5-5 and TRBJ2-7): DAGVTQSPTHLIKTRGQQVTLRCSPISGHKSVSWYQQVLGQGPQFIFQYYEKEERGRGNFPDRFSARQFPNYSSELNVNALLLGDSALYLCASSPSSYEQYFGPGTRLTVT.

The chain is built from TRBV28 and TRBJ1-6, with D maybe TRBD1 (5 bases). V gave up 3 bases and J gave up 10 bases, with 16 bases separating them. CDR3 length: 15 residues. Per the germline V gene, CDR1 is MDHEN and CDR2 is SYDVKM. The CDR3 DNA follows: TGTGCCAGCAGTTTGGGTCACAGGAGGGACTCACCCCTCCACTTT. Protein: CASSLGHRRDSPLHF.